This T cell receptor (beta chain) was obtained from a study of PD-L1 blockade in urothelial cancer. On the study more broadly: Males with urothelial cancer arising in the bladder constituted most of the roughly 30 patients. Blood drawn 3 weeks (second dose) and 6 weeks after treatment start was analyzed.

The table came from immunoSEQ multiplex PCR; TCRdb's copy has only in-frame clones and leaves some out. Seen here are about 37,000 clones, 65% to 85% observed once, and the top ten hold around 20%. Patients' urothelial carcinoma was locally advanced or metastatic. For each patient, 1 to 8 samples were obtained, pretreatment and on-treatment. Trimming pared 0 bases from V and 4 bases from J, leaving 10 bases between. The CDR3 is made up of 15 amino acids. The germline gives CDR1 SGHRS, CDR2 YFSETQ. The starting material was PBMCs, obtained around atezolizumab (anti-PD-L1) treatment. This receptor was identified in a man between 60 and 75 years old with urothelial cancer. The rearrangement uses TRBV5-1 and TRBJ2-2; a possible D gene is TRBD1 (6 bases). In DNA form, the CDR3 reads TGCGCCAGCAGCTTGGCGATACAGGGCACCGGGGAGCTGTTTTTT. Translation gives CASSLAIQGTGELFF.